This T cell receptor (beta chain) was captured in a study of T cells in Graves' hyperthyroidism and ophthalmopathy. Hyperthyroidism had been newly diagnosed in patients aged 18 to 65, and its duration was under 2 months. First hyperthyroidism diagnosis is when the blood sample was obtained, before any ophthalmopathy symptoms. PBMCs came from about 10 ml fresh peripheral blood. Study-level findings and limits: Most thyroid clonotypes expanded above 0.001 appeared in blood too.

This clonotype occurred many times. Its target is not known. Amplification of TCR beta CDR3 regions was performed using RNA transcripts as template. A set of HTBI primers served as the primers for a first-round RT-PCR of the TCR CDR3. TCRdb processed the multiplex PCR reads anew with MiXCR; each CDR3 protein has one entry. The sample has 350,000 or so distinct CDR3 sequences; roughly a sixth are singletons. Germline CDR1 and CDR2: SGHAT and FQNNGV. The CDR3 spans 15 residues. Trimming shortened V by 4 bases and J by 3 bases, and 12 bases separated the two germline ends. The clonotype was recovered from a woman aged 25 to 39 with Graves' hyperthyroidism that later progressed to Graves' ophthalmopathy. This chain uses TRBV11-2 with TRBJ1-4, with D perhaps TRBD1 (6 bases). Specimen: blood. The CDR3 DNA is TGTGCCAGCAGCTCCCAGGGGTCTTCTAATGAAAAACTGTTTTTT. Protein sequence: CASSSQGSSNEKLFF.